The 24 T cell receptor beta chains listed next were all sequenced from one sample in a study of blood T cell repertoires in COVID-19. Clones were sequenced by immunoSEQ multiplex PCR, and TCRdb holds only the in-frame ones, with some missing. The data hold 330,000 or so clones, with around nine tenths observed a single time. The sequencing input was PBMCs or T cells enriched from blood (not recorded which). These TCRs come from a woman under 40 who had been exposed to COVID-19.

This chain uses TRBV7-9 with TRBJ2-2; 10 nucleotides agree with TRBD1. V lost 1 base to trimming and J lost 2 bases; unmatched junction nucleotides: 7. Germline V gene sequence: CDR1 SEHNR, CDR2 FQNEAQ (reference sequence). The CDR3 covers 18 residues. The CDR3 DNA is TGTGCCAGCAGCTTAGGGAGAACGACAGGGGGCAACACCGGGGAGCTGTTTTTT. It translates to CASSLGRTTGGNTGELFF.

The gene calls are TRBV19 and TRBJ2-3, with 9 bases identical to TRBD2. CDR3 size: 15 residues. CDR1 is LNHDA, CDR2 SQIVND, per germline (reference sequence). Trimming removed 8 bases from V and 7 bases from J; junction bases left unmatched: 13. The chain's CDR3 is CASGPDSGSMNTQYF. In DNA, the CDR3 is TGTGCCAGTGGCCCGGATAGCGGGAGTATGAATACGCAGTATTTT.

This chain links TRBV12-3 or TRBV12-4 with TRBJ1-1, with D tentatively TRBD1 (5 bases). The V end was cut by 7 bases, the J end by 3 bases, with 12 bases between. The CDR3 has 13 residues. CDR3 bases: TGTGCCAGCACTCATATGGGGCACACTGAAGCTTTCTTT. Its protein product is CASTHMGHTEAFF.

The CDR3 loop reads CASSLGASNQPQHF. The CDR3 DNA follows: TGTGCCAGCAGTTTGGGGGCAAGCAATCAGCCCCAGCATTTT. J is TRBJ1-5 and V is TRBV27, with D possibly TRBD1 on 6 matching bases. The CDR3 covers 14 residues. Trimming removed 3 bases at V and 1 base at J, with 7 bases between. CDR1 and CDR2 from the germline V gene are MNHEY and SMNVEV (reference sequence).

The chain employs TRBV3-1 (or the pseudogene TRBV3-2) and TRBJ2-1; 7 bases align to TRBD1. Trimming at V came to 4 bases and at J to 5 bases, leaving 8 bases not matched to a gene. The CDR3 runs to 15 residues. The germline V gene encodes CDR1 LGHDT and CDR2 YNNKEL (reference sequence). The CDR3 DNA reads TGTGCCAGCAGCCTAGACAGGGCTCCCCACAATGAGCAGTTCTTC. This gives the protein CASSLDRAPHNEQFF.

J is TRBJ1-1 and V is TRBV18, with TRBD1 as a possible D gene (6 bases). The CDR3 covers 12 residues. The germline gives CDR1 KGHSH, CDR2 LQKENI. Trimming took off 8 bases at V and 5 bases at J, with 12 bases between the two ends. The CDR3 region is CASAGVGTEAFF. The CDR3 DNA reads as TGTGCCAGCGCAGGGGTTGGGACTGAAGCTTTCTTT.

The CDR3 reads CATEGLFNEQFF. For the CDR3, the DNA is TGTGCCACGGAGGGGCTATTCAATGAGCAGTTCTTC. The chain joins TRBV6-5 to TRBJ2-1; D is possibly TRBD2 (6 bases). This CDR3 is built from 12 residues. Germline V gene lookup returns CDR1 MNHEY and CDR2 SVGAGI. V lost 10 bases to trimming and J lost 6 bases, with 13 bases between them.

The chain couples TRBV15 to TRBJ2-1; 10 bases fit TRBD1. With V trimmed by 1 base and J by 8 bases, 5 bases remained unmatched. Germline CDR1 is LNHNV and CDR2 is YYDKDF (reference sequence). The CDR3 runs 15 residues. DNA for the CDR3: TGTGCCACCAGCAGAGGGACAGGGGGTGGTGATGAGCAGTTCTTC. Translated, it gives CATSRGTGGGDEQFF.

As concerns this clone: As the CDR3 is not closed by the conserved phenylalanine or tryptophan, this likely results from a read error. No DNA is shown, since the ends of the CDR3 on it are uncertain; the CDR3 is the one TCRdb lists. The chain couples TRBV2 to TRBJ1-1. CDR1 is SNHLY and CDR2 is FYNNEI in the germline V gene. The CDR3 has 11 residues if both end residues are counted. This CDR3 reads CASSATGGVGL.

About this clone: At the DNA level, this CDR3 is encoded by other sequences in the same sample as well. This sequence joins TRBV7-9 and TRBJ2-7; TRBD2 matches 8 bases. The CDR3 has 14 amino acids. After removal of 3 bases from V and 2 bases from J, the junction contained 3 bases not matched to a gene. Germline CDR1 is SEHNR and CDR2 is FQNEAQ (reference sequence). Here the CDR3 DNA reads TGTGCCAGCAGCTTGGCGGGAGGACCCTACGAGCAGTACTTC. This sequence encodes CASSLAGGPYEQYF.

The chain joins TRBV7-9 to TRBJ1-2; 7 positions match TRBD1. Trimming removed 7 bases from V and 5 bases from J; junction bases left unmatched: 7. Germline V lookup: CDR1 SEHNR, CDR2 FQNEAQ (reference sequence). This CDR3 has 13 amino acids. Here the CDR3 DNA reads TGTGCCAGCACGTCCAGGGGGGAATATGGCTACACCTTC. It encodes CASTSRGEYGYTF. Looking up the rest from reference TRBV7-9 and TRBJ1-2 gives the full variable domain: DTGVSQNPRHKITKRGQNVTFRCDPISEHNRLYWYRQTLGQGPEFLTYFQNEAQLEKSRLLSDRFSAERPKGSFSTLEIQRTEQGDSAMYLCASTSRGEYGYTFGSGTRLTVV.

This sequence joins TRBV21-1 and TRBJ2-7; the table's D call, TRBD2, was not checked against the DNA. TRBV21-1 is shown as a pseudogene. CDR3 length: 16 residues. CDR3 DNA: TGTGCCAGCAGCAATCGTCTAGCGGGACCTTCCTACGAGCAGTACTTC. Its protein product is CASSNRLAGPSYEQYF.

The sample holds one count of this clone. The rearrangement links TRBV28 to TRBJ1-1; D ambiguous. Trimming shortened V by 6 bases and J by 3 bases, and 14 bases separated the two germline ends. CDR3 length: 14 amino acids. CDR1 is MDHEN, CDR2 SYDVKM, per germline. The CDR3 nucleotides read TGTGCCAGCAGCCCTCACTCGGGAGACACTGAAGCTTTCTTT. Translating gives CASSPHSGDTEAFF.

The chain has TRBV16 and TRBJ1-5; possible D gene TRBD1, 5 bases. The CDR3 spans 13 residues. Germline CDR1 reads KGHSY; CDR2 reads FQNENV. Trimming took off 2 bases at V and 4 bases at J, with 6 bases between the two ends. The CDR3 sequence is CASSQGGNQPQHF. The CDR3 nucleotides are TGTGCCAGCAGCCAAGGGGGGAATCAGCCCCAGCATTTT.

The genes are TRBV6-5 and TRBJ2-7; 7 nucleotides line up with TRBD2. This CDR3 comprises 14 residues. Trimming at V came to 8 bases and at J to 4 bases, leaving 11 bases not matched to a gene. Germline values: CDR1 MNHEY, CDR2 SVGAGI. The CDR3 spells CASSGGRAMYEQYF. In DNA, the CDR3 is TGTGCCAGCTCCGGGGGGAGAGCAATGTACGAGCAGTACTTC.

CDR3 DNA: TGTGCCAGCAGCTTCGGCGGGAGCTCCTACGAGCAGTACTTC. This codes for CASSFGGSSYEQYF. The chain combines TRBV5-5 with TRBJ2-7, with 7 bases matching TRBD2. The V and J ends lost 2 bases and 0 bases, in that order; junction bases with no gene match: 2. Per the germline V gene, CDR1 is SGHKS and CDR2 is YYEKEE (reference sequence). The CDR3 loop spans 14 amino acids.

This chain joins TRBV9 and TRBJ2-7, with 7 positions matching TRBD1. The CDR3 runs to 13 residues. With 4 bases clipped from V and 6 bases from J, the junction kept 7 bases outside the gene matches. Germline-derived CDR1 and CDR2 are SGDLS and YYNGEE. CDR3 sequence reads: CASSFQGQSEQYF. CDR3 coding DNA: TGTGCCAGCAGCTTTCAGGGACAGAGCGAGCAGTACTTC.

V gene TRBV9 combines with J gene TRBJ2-5, with 12 nucleotides matching TRBD2. The V segment lost 3 bases and the J segment 5 bases; nucleotides outside the gene matches: 5. The CDR3 runs to 15 residues. Germline lookup yields CDR1 SGDLS and CDR2 YYNGEE. The CDR3 reads CASSASGRARETQYF. DNA for the CDR3: TGTGCCAGCAGCGCTAGCGGGAGGGCCCGGGAGACCCAGTACTTC.

V usage is TRBV30 and J usage is TRBJ2-2; TRBD2 is a possible D gene (5 bases). The CDR3 has 14 amino acids. Germline assignment: CDR1 GTSNPN and CDR2 SVGIG (reference sequence). Trimming stripped 0 bases from V and 5 bases from J, with 10 bases between. CDR3 protein: CAWSVGPGTGELFF. CDR3 DNA sequence: TGTGCCTGGAGTGTAGGCCCGGGGACCGGGGAGCTGTTTTTT.

This clone was seen only once. This CDR3 is CASTNARQGRDTGELFF. In DNA form, the CDR3 reads TGTGCCAGCACCAACGCTAGACAGGGGAGGGACACCGGGGAGCTGTTTTTT. The rearrangement uses TRBV13 and TRBJ2-2, with D maybe TRBD1 (8 bases). This CDR3 is built from 17 residues. V lost 7 bases, J lost 3 bases, and 21 bases lay in between. CDR1 PRHDT and CDR2 FYEKMQ come from the germline V gene (reference sequence).

This clone turned up a few times. The chain has TRBV11-2 and TRBJ2-1; D may be TRBD1 (5 bases). Germline CDR1 reads SGHAT; CDR2 reads FQNNGV. V lost 3 bases and J lost 9, with 12 bases in between. The length of the CDR3 is 13 residues. The CDR3 spells CASSLMGRGEQFF. Here the CDR3 DNA reads TGTGCCAGCAGCTTGATGGGGCGTGGTGAGCAGTTCTTC.

The rearrangement links TRBV27 to TRBJ2-7; TRBD1 is a possible D gene (5 bases). CDR1 and CDR2 from the germline V gene are MNHEY and SMNVEV (reference sequence). The V end was cut by 7 bases, the J end by 2 bases, with 15 bases between. This CDR3 has 14 residues. CDR3 in amino acids: CASTLRAGTYEQYF. The CDR3, as DNA: TGTGCCAGCACCCTGAGAGCAGGGACCTACGAGCAGTACTTC.

This clone was picked up one time. V and J are TRBV2 and TRBJ1-5, with a weak D call TRBD1 (6 bases). Germline V lookup: CDR1 SNHLY, CDR2 FYNNEI. Trimming pared 5 bases from V and 6 bases from J, leaving 14 bases between. The CDR3 totals 14 residues. In DNA, the CDR3 is TGTGCCAGCAGTCGTACAGGGATTTCTCAGCCCCAGCATTTT. It translates to CASSRTGISQPQHF.

V is TRBV29-1 and J is TRBJ1-2, with 8 bases aligning to TRBD1. The ends lost 6 bases at V and 7 bases at J; junction bases unmatched: 10. Germline CDR1 reads SQVTM; CDR2 reads ANQGSEA. This CDR3 contains 13 residues. CDR3 protein: CSVAAGGAGGYTF. The CDR3 DNA reads as TGCAGCGTCGCAGCAGGGGGCGCGGGTGGCTACACCTTC.